Sequencing of this T cell receptor (beta chain) was carried out in a study of T cell responses to AZD1222 COVID-19 vaccine (dated by TCRdb to the early 2020s). The study in broad terms: AZD1222 recipients whose second dose came at about 4 weeks and those whose second dose came at about 12 weeks were combined into one group, since spike-specific TCR depth and breadth did not differ between the two schedules. Trial participants were enrolled by age into subgroups of 18-55, 56-69 and 70-plus years, and 148, 28 and 57 TCR-sequenced participants, respectively, were included in these subgroups. TCR sequencing was performed for over 230 trial participants, of whom 200 to 210 were given two doses of AZD1222 and some 25 were given two doses of MenACWY control vaccine.

The CDR3 regions of human TCRbeta chains were analyzed by immunosequencing. The paper's processing steps were these. TCRs in the repertoires were matched against a reference library of SARS-CoV-2-specific TCRs that had been generated with the MIRA antigen-specificity platform. Breadth was defined as the fraction of unique TCRs that were SARS-CoV-2-associated, and depth was defined as the fraction of total T cells that were SARS-CoV-2-associated. Using the MIRA data, each spike-specific TCR was assigned both to the spike region to which the TCR was reactive and to a CD4 or CD8 class. Log10-transformed breadth and depth values were compared by one-way ANOVA with Sidak's multiple comparisons tests. As stored in TCRdb, this immuneACCESS dataset retains in-frame rearrangements with V and J assigned. A fraction of the clones does not appear; measured against another copy, unresolved V genes explain less than half of the discrepancy, and the remainder lacks a known reason. Clone size and the V and J calls come from that table; the DNA yielded D and trimming. The sample table records 150,000 to 200,000 clones; around 90% of these occur just once. Around 3% of the sample is in the top ten clones.

Results and caveats for the whole study, not just this receptor: Because no samples from the day 14 peak response were available, repertoires could be characterized only after the peak T cell response. CD4 TCRs associated with the vaccine covered the entire spike protein, and the dominant responses were in regions 160-218 and 743-854. Spike-specific TCR breadth and depth rose significantly after two AZD1222 doses compared with day 0 and with MenACWY recipients. Reportedly, close to half of the unique spike-specific TCRs recognized epitopes lying outside the regions that are mutated in the B.1.351 and B.1.1.7 variants. Conclusions about previously exposed vaccinees are limited because only six or seven AZD1222 recipients were SARS-CoV-2 seropositive at baseline. The 56-69-year group was small, and its depth increase did not reach significance, likely because of low power. Most participants were white British and females outnumbered males, and the authors suggested that clonal diversity may have been underestimated.

In light of the paper, this sample's time point label describes: baseline before first vaccination. Vaccinee samples were obtained from the UK trials COV001 and COV002, which included a single-blind randomized controlled phase 2/3 trial of AZD1222 (ChAdOx1 nCoV-19) in healthy adults. For TCRbeta chain sequencing, PBMC samples were collected from trial participants at day 0 and at day 28 after the second dose. From V the trimming removes 0 bases and from J it removes 5 bases, while the gene matches leave 10 bases of the junction unaccounted for. The CDR3 starts with the cysteine, ends with the phenylalanine, and has 17 residues. The read is trimmed to its CDR3 DNA, 51 bases read in frame from base 1. The germline V gene supplies CDR1 SGDLS and CDR2 YYNGEE. On this clone itself: No cognate antigen has been identified for it. No clone much larger than this one lies a single base away; base qualities are absent.

The chain is assembled from TRBV9 and TRBJ2-3; 9 bases in the middle match TRBD1. Sequenced here: peripheral blood, sampled on day 0 of AZD1222 vaccination. This clonotype was sampled from an adult in good health. CDR3 protein: CASSVGRRDRVVDTQYF. The nucleotide sequence is given as TGTGCCAGCAGCGTAGGTCGCCGGGACAGGGTAGTAGATACGCAGTATTTT.